A selection of T cell receptor beta chains follows, all from one sample in a study of shared clonotypes between healthy human individuals. The table came from immunoSEQ multiplex PCR; TCRdb's copy has only in-frame clones and leaves some out. The profile shows 1,100,000 or so clones, around 82% of them singletons. The sample taken for sequencing was memory CD4+ T cells from PBMCs. Receptor source: a man between 18 and 29 years old in good health. Some clones in this sample may be carry-over from other donors' samples. The CDR3 runs from the conserved cysteine through the conserved F or W. A D gene is named only where the DNA matches it firmly. Clone size, where shown, is once, few, many, or a class for clones that have expanded.

d_call	clone_size	v_call	j_call	cdr3_length	cdr3_aa	cdr3_nt
-	once	TRBV7-6	TRBJ2-7	13	CASRTSLRSPEHF	TGTGCCAGCAGAACGAGCTTACGGAGTCCCGAACACTTC
TRBD1	once	TRBV28	TRBJ1-5	15	CASSTWTGANQPQHF	TGTGCCAGCAGTACGTGGACAGGGGCCAATCAGCCCCAGCATTTT
-	-	TRBV9	TRBJ1-1	14	CASSVGGFNTEAFF	TGTGCCAGCAGCGTAGGGGGATTCAACACTGAAGCTTTCTTT
TRBD2	once	TRBV7-9	TRBJ2-5	19	CASSLEGVTAGGRQETQYF	TGTGCCAGCAGCTTAGAGGGGGTGACAGCGGGAGGGCGGCAAGAGACCCAGTACTTC
-	-	TRBV21-1	TRBJ1-1	15	CASSKNTGQDTEAFF	TGTGCCAGCAGCAAGAACACAGGGCAGGACACTGAAGCTTTCTTT
TRBD2	once	TRBV28	TRBJ2-3	15	CASSFRGRATDTQYF	TGTGCCAGCAGTTTTCGCGGGAGGGCTACAGATACGCAGTATTTT
-	-	TRBV7-8	TRBJ1-3	17	CASSLALRQSSGNTIYF	TGTGCCAGCAGCTTAGCGCTAAGACAGAGCTCTGGAAACACCATATATTTT
-	-	TRBV9	TRBJ2-2	15	CASSGAKWDTGELFF	TGTGCCAGCAGCGGGGCTAAATGGGACACCGGGGAGCTGTTTTTT
-	-	TRBV30	TRBJ2-6	23	CAWSVRGVSALTLTFSGANVLTF	TGTGCCTGGAGTGTAAGGGGGGTCAGCGCCTTAACACTTACCTTCTCTGGGGCCAACGTCCTGACTTTC
-	once	TRBV9	TRBJ2-3	16	CASSVAPGTFADTQYF	TGTGCCAGCAGCGTAGCCCCGGGAACTTTTGCAGATACGCAGTATTTT
-	-	TRBV6-6	TRBJ1-5	16	CASSYSGGTGNQPQHF	TGTGCCAGCAGTTACTCGGGGGGCACCGGCAATCAGCCCCAGCATTTT
TRBD2	-	TRBV11-2	TRBJ2-1	15	CASSLGAGGMNEQFF	TGTGCCAGCAGCTTAGGAGCGGGGGGCATGAATGAGCAGTTCTTC
TRBD1	few	TRBV5-4	TRBJ1-1	15	CASSPRQGPNTEAFF	TGTGCCAGCAGCCCTAGACAGGGGCCGAACACTGAAGCTTTCTTT
-	-	TRBV11-2	TRBJ2-1	11	CASSLRDDQIF	TGTGCCAGCAGCTTAAGGGACGATCAAATCTTC
TRBD1	few	TRBV27	TRBJ2-7	15	CASSLRGQRNYEQYF	TGTGCCAGCAGTTTAAGGGGGCAAAGGAATTACGAGCAGTACTTC
-	-	TRBV28	TRBJ2-1	15	CASSSTGSSYNEQFF	TGTGCCAGCAGTTCAACAGGGAGCTCCTACAATGAGCAGTTCTTC
TRBD1	-	TRBV18	TRBJ2-7	14	CASSRQGQGYEQYF	TGTGCCAGCTCACGACAGGGACAGGGGTACGAGCAGTACTTC
-	-	TRBV7-8	TRBJ2-7	14	CASSLAGGLYEQYF	TGTGCCAGCAGCTTAGCGGGAGGCCTCTACGAGCAGTACTTC